This T cell receptor beta chain appears in the sequencing data of a study of blood T cell repertoires in COVID-19. Study summary: T cells, B-cell-depleted T cells, or PBMCs provided the cDNA or gDNA that served as material.

Sequencing used immunoSEQ multiplex PCR; TCRdb keeps in-frame clones, though not all of them. The top ten clones hold approximately 7.9% of a sample with some 110,000 clones, around 83% of them seen once. Deletions cut 0 bases from V and 7 bases from J, with 14 bases between. CDR1 is SGHRS and CDR2 is YFSETQ in the germline V gene. The CDR3 sequence is 14 residues long. The chain links TRBV5-1 to TRBJ2-7; the D gene is possibly TRBD2 (5 bases). Input material: peripheral blood. The TCR sequence derives from a man between 65 and 85 years old with acute or convalescent COVID-19. Here the CDR3 reads CASSLDSARVEQYF. The CDR3 region has the DNA TGCGCCAGCAGCTTGGATAGCGCCCGTGTGGAGCAGTACTTC.